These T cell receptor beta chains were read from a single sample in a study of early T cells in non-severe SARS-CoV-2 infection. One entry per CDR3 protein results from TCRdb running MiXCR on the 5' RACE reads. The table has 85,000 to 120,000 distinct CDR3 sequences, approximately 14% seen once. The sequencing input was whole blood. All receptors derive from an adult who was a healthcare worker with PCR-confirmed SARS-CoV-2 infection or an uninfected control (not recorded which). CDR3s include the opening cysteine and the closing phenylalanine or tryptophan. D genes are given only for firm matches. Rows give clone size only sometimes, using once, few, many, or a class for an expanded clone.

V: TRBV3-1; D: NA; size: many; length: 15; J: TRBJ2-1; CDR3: CASSQDPATYNEQFF; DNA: TGTGCCAGCAGCCAAGATCCCGCTACCTACAATGAGCAGTTCTTC
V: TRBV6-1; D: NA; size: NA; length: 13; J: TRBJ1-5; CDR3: CASSEGRDQPQHF; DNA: TGTGCCAGCAGTGAAGGGAGGGATCAGCCCCAGCATTTT
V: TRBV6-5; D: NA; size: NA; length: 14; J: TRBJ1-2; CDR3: CASSDYRVLHGYTF; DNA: TGTGCCAGCAGTGACTACAGGGTATTACATGGCTACACCTTC
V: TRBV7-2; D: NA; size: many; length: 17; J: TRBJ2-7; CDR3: CASSLSGRALVKGEQYF; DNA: TGTGCCAGCAGCTTAAGCGGACGCGCTCTGGTCAAGGGCGAGCAGTACTTC
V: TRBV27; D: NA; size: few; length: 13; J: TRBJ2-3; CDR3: CASSLWRTDTQYF; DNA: TGTGCCAGCAGTTTATGGCGCACAGATACGCAGTATTTT
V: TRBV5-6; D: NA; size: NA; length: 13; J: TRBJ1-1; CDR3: CASGQQMNTEAFF; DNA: TGTGCCAGCGGACAGCAGATGAACACTGAAGCTTTCTTT
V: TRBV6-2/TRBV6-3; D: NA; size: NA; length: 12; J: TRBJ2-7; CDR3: CASRWGTTEQYF; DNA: TGTGCCAGCAGATGGGGGACAACCGAGCAGTACTTC
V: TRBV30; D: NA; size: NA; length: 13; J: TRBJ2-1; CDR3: CAWSPFDSGEQFF; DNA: TGTGCCTGGAGCCCATTCGATTCGGGTGAGCAGTTCTTC
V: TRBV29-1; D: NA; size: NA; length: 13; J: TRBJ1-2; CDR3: CSVERGAGYGYTF; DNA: TGCAGCGTTGAGCGGGGGGCGGGCTATGGCTACACCTTC
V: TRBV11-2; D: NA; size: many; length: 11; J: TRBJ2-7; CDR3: CASSFLGEQYF; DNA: TGTGCCAGCAGCTTTTTGGGCGAGCAGTACTTC
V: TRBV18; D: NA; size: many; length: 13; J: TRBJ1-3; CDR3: CASSEVSENTIYF; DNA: TGTGCCAGCTCAGAAGTATCTGAAAACACCATATATTTT
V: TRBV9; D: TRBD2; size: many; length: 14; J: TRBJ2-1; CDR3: CASSAGLGLAEQFF; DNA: TGTGCCAGCAGCGCCGGCCTGGGACTAGCTGAGCAGTTCTTC
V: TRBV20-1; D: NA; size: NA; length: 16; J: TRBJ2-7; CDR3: CSAAPYKGVSAYEQYF; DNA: TGCAGTGCTGCCCCGTACAAGGGGGTATCGGCCTACGAGCAGTACTTC
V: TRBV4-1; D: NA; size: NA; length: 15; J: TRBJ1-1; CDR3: CASSQEIAGRTEAFF; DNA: TGCGCCAGCAGCCAAGAGATCGCAGGGCGAACTGAAGCTTTCTTT
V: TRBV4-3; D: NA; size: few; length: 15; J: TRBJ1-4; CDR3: CASSLQQATNEKLFF; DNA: TGCGCCAGCAGCCTTCAACAAGCAACTAATGAAAAACTGTTTTTT
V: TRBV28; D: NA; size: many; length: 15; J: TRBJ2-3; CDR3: CASSFRRGGTDTQYF; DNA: TGTGCCAGCAGTTTTAGGAGAGGGGGTACAGATACGCAGTATTTT
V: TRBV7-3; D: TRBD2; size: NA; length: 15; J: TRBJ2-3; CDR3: CASSRGTSGTDTQYF; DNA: TGTGCCAGCAGCCGGGGGACTAGCGGCACAGATACGCAGTATTTT
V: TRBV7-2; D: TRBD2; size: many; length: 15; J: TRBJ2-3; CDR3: CASSSRGVGADTQYF; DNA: TGTGCCAGCAGTTCCCGGGGGGTCGGGGCAGATACGCAGTATTTT
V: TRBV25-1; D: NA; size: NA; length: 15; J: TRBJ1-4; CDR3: CASSAGIATNEKLFF; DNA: TGTGCCAGCAGTGCTGGGATTGCAACTAATGAAAAACTGTTTTTT
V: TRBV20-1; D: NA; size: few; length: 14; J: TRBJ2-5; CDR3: CSATTFSEEETQYF; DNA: TGCAGTGCTACCACCTTTAGCGAAGAAGAGACCCAGTACTTC
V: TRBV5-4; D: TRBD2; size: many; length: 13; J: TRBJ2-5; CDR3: CASSLVRGGTQYF; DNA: TGTGCCAGCAGCTTGGTTCGGGGGGGGACCCAGTACTTC
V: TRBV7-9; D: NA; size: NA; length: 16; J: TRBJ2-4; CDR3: CASSLSGSRAKNIQYF; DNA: TGTGCCAGCAGCTTAAGTGGCAGCCGAGCCAAAAACATTCAGTACTTC
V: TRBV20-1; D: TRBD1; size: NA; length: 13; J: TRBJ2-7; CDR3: CSAPGQYSYEQYF; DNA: TGCAGTGCTCCGGGACAGTACTCCTACGAGCAGTACTTC
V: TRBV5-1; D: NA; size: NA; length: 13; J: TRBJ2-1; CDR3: CASSLVAGGNLFF; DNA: NA
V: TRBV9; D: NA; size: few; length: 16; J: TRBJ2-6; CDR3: CASSIRTLSGANVLTF; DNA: TGTGCCAGCAGCATTCGGACGCTCTCTGGGGCCAACGTCCTGACTTTC
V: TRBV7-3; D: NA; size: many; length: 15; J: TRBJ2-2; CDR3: CASSFGQGNTGELFF; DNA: TGTGCCAGCAGCTTCGGCCAGGGGAACACCGGGGAGCTGTTTTTT
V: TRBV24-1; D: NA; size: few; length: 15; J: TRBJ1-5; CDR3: CATSDSRRGNQPQHF; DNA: TGTGCCACCAGTGATTCCCGACGGGGCAATCAGCCCCAGCATTTT
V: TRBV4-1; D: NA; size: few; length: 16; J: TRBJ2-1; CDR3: CASSQPAMDTYNEQFF; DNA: TGCGCCAGCAGCCAACCAGCGATGGACACCTACAATGAGCAGTTCTTC
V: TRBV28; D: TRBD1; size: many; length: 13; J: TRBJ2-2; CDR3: CAGRQGMDGELFF; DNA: TGTGCCGGAAGACAGGGAATGGACGGGGAGCTGTTTTTT
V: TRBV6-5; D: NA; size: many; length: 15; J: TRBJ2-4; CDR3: CASSYSFTSKNIQYF; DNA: TGTGCCAGCAGTTACTCTTTTACATCGAAAAACATTCAGTACTTC
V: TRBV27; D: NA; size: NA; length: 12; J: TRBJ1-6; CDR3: CASSFSNSPLHF; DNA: TGTGCCAGCAGTTTCTCTAATTCACCCCTCCACTTT
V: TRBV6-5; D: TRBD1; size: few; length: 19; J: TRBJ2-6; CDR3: CASSYGDRDRGQGANVLTF; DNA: TGTGCCAGCAGTTACGGGGATCGGGACAGGGGGCAAGGGGCCAACGTCCTGACTTTC
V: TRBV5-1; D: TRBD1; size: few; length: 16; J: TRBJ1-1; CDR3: CASSPAGTEQNTEAFF; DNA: TGCGCCAGCAGCCCGGCGGGGACAGAACAGAACACTGAAGCTTTCTTT
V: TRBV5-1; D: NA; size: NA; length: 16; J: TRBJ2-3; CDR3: CASSSGLQGGTDTQYF; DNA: TGCGCCAGCAGCTCAGGGCTACAGGGAGGCACAGATACGCAGTATTTT
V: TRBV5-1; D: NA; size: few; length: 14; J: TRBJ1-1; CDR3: CASSVTTGTNEAFF; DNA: TGCGCCAGCAGCGTGACAACAGGGACCAATGAAGCTTTCTTT
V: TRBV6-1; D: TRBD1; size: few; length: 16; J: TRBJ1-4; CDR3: CASSKDRAATNEKLFF; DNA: TGTGCCAGCAGTAAGGACAGGGCCGCAACTAATGAAAAACTGTTTTTT
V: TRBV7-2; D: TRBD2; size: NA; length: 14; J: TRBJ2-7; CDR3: CASSPTSGTYEQYF; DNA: TGTGCCAGCAGCCCGACTAGCGGGACCTACGAGCAGTACTTC
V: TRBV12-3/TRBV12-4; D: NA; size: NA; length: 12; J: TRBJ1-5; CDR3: CASSFLRGPQHF; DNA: TGTGCCAGCAGTTTTCTCCGAGGGCCCCAGCATTTT
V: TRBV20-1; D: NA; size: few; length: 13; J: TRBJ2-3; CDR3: CSAPAESTDTQYF; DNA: TGCAGTGCTCCAGCGGAAAGCACAGATACGCAGTATTTT
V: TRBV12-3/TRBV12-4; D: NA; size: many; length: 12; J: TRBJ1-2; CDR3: CASSLSAAGYTF; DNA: TGTGCCAGCAGTTTATCAGCAGCTGGCTACACCTTC
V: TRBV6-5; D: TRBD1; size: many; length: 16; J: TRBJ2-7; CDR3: CASRGTSGTGSYEQYF; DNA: TGTGCCAGCAGAGGGACGTCCGGGACAGGCTCCTACGAGCAGTACTTC
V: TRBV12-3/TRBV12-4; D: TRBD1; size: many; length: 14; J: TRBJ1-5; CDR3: CASSRDSSNQPQHF; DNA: TGTGCCAGCAGCCGGGACAGTAGCAATCAGCCCCAGCATTTT
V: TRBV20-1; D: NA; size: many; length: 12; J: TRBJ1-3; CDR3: CSSTSLGNTIYF; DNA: TGCAGTTCTACCAGCCTGGGAAACACCATATATTTT
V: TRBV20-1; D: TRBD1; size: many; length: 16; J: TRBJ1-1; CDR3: CSASGGTGALNTEAFF; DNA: TGCAGTGCTAGTGGAGGGACAGGGGCTTTAAACACTGAAGCTTTCTTT
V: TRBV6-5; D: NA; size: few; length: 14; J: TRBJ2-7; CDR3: CASSTGRSSYEQYF; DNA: TGTGCCAGCAGCACCGGACGGAGCTCCTACGAGCAGTACTTC
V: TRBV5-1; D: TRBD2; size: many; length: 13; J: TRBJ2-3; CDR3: CASSPAGDGTQYF; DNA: TGCGCCAGCAGCCCAGCGGGAGACGGTACGCAGTATTTT
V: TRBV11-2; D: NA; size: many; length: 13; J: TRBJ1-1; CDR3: CASSFTGHTEAFF; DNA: TGTGCCAGCAGCTTCACAGGCCACACTGAAGCTTTCTTT